A selection of T cell receptor beta chains follows, all from one sample in a study of T cell responses to AZD1222 COVID-19 vaccine. The table came from immunoSEQ multiplex PCR; TCRdb's copy has only in-frame clones and leaves some out. In the table there are about 76,000 clones, about 88% of which are singletons. The material was peripheral blood, obtained on day 0 of AZD1222 vaccination. The receptors derive from an adult in good health. CDR3s include the opening cysteine and the closing phenylalanine or tryptophan. A D gene is named only where the DNA matches it firmly. Expanded clones are given a class, and other clones once, few, many or no size at all.

D gene	clone size	V gene	J gene	CDR3 protein	CDR3 DNA
-	-	TRBV9	TRBJ2-1	CASSVGLARYNEQFF	TGTGCCAGCAGCGTAGGCCTAGCTAGGTACAATGAGCAGTTCTTC
TRBD1	few	TRBV6-1	TRBJ2-7	CASSEATGAYYEQYF	TGTGCCAGCAGTGAAGCCACAGGGGCGTACTACGAGCAGTACTTC
-	-	TRBV6-2/TRBV6-3	TRBJ2-7	CASSHSYEQYF	TGTGCCAGCAGTCACTCCTACGAGCAGTACTTC
TRBD1	-	TRBV7-9	TRBJ1-2	CASTQQGAYYGYTF	TGTGCCAGCACTCAACAGGGGGCTTACTATGGCTACACCTTC
TRBD1	-	TRBV27	TRBJ2-1	CASSPGQGYYNEQFF	TGTGCCAGCAGTCCAGGACAGGGATACTACAATGAGCAGTTCTTC
TRBD1	-	TRBV19	TRBJ1-2	CASSTRGRHGYTF	TGTGCCAGTAGTACGAGGGGGCGGCATGGCTACACCTTC
-	-	TRBV28	TRBJ2-5	CASSLGAGVNIQTQYF	TGTGCCAGCAGTTTGGGGGCGGGAGTTAATATACAGACCCAGTACTTC
TRBD2	once	TRBV27	TRBJ2-7	CASSLIEGLAGVGEQYF	TGTGCCAGCAGTTTGATTGAGGGACTAGCGGGAGTTGGCGAGCAGTACTTC
-	-	TRBV7-2	TRBJ1-1	CASRRGEAAEAFF	TGTGCCAGCAGGCGCGGAGAAGCCGCTGAAGCTTTCTTT
TRBD2	-	TRBV29-1	TRBJ2-1	CSVGTKRGGLNEQFF	TGCAGCGTGGGGACCAAGCGGGGGGGCCTGAATGAGCAGTTCTTC
TRBD1	-	TRBV6-5	TRBJ1-5	CASSYRGGWGNQPQHF	TGTGCCAGCAGTTACCGAGGGGGCTGGGGCAATCAGCCCCAGCATTTT
-	-	TRBV2	TRBJ1-5	CASSEAVGNQPQHF	TGTGCCAGCAGTGAAGCAGTGGGAAATCAGCCCCAGCATTTT
-	-	TRBV7-2	TRBJ1-5	CASSLGQGQPQHF	TGTGCCAGCAGCTTGGGGCAGGGTCAGCCCCAGCATTTT
TRBD2	-	TRBV19	TRBJ2-1	CASSTLAEYNEQFF	TGTGCCAGTAGTACACTAGCGGAGTACAATGAGCAGTTCTTC
TRBD2	-	TRBV5-1	TRBJ2-1	CASSLTSGSNEQFF	TGCGCCAGCAGCTTGACTAGCGGGAGCAATGAGCAGTTCTTC
TRBD1	-	TRBV10-1	TRBJ2-2	CASTPGTGGVGELFF	TGCGCCAGCACGCCCGGGACAGGGGGCGTCGGGGAGCTGTTTTTT
-	-	TRBV29-1	TRBJ2-3	CSVGAGSTDTQYF	TGCAGCGTTGGGGCGGGTAGCACAGATACGCAGTATTTT
TRBD1	once	TRBV11-2	TRBJ1-2	CASSLGGQNYGYTF	TGTGCCAGCAGCTTAGGGGGACAGAACTATGGCTACACCTTC
TRBD2	-	TRBV5-4	TRBJ2-7	CASSLGGTSGSRSEQYF	TGTGCCAGCAGCTTGGGGGGGACTAGCGGGAGTAGGTCCGAGCAGTACTTC
TRBD2	-	TRBV9	TRBJ2-1	CASSPGLAGGSYNEQFF	TGTGCCAGCAGCCCAGGACTAGCGGGAGGATCCTACAATGAGCAGTTCTTC
TRBD2	-	TRBV2	TRBJ2-7	CASSDLREYPYEQYF	TGTGCCAGCAGTGACTTGCGGGAGTACCCCTACGAGCAGTACTTC
-	once	TRBV7-8	TRBJ1-5	CASSSELGVGSNQPQHF	TGTGCCAGCAGCTCCGAGTTGGGGGTAGGGAGCAATCAGCCCCAGCATTTT
TRBD1	-	TRBV19	TRBJ1-6	CATRQGGSSYNSPLHF	TGTGCCACCCGACAGGGTGGCAGCTCCTATAATTCACCCCTCCACTTT
TRBD1	-	TRBV5-5	TRBJ2-3	CASRPGQGIDTQYF	TGTGCCAGCAGACCGGGACAGGGTATAGATACGCAGTATTTT
TRBD2	once	TRBV7-2	TRBJ2-3	CASSLRGSTDTQYF	TGTGCCAGCAGCTTGCGGGGGAGCACAGATACGCAGTATTTT
TRBD2	few	TRBV10-3	TRBJ2-3	CAISSIAGGRRDTQYF	TGTGCCATCAGTTCCATAGCGGGAGGGCGGAGAGATACGCAGTATTTT
-	-	TRBV12-3/TRBV12-4	TRBJ2-3	CASSSEGSDTQYF	TGTGCCAGCAGCTCAGAGGGATCAGATACGCAGTATTTT
TRBD1	-	TRBV2	TRBJ1-1	CASSVDRDTEAFF	TGTGCCAGCAGCGTGGACAGGGACACTGAAGCTTTCTTT
-	-	TRBV29-1	TRBJ1-3	CSVAAPGNTIYF	TGCAGCGTTGCGGCTCCTGGAAACACCATATATTTT
-	-	TRBV14	TRBJ1-3	CASSQGTAGNTIYF	TGTGCCAGCAGCCAAGGCACCGCTGGAAACACCATATATTTT
-	-	TRBV29-1	TRBJ2-1	CSVAVGAGGVPYNEQFF	TGCAGCGTTGCGGTGGGGGCCGGAGGGGTTCCTTACAATGAGCAGTTCTTC
-	-	TRBV10-1	TRBJ1-6	CASQGGSYNSPLHF	TGCGCCAGTCAAGGAGGGTCCTATAATTCACCCCTCCACTTT
-	-	TRBV7-8	TRBJ2-2	CASSPLASGQNTGELFF	TGTGCCAGCAGCCCCTTGGCCAGCGGACAGAACACCGGGGAGCTGTTTTTT
-	-	TRBV6-1	TRBJ1-1	CASSENPNALAFF	TGTGCCAGCAGTGAGAACCCCAACGCCCTGGCTTTCTTT
-	-	TRBV23-1	TRBJ1-4	CASSQSWGQNLCRLKLFF	TGCGCCAGCAGTCAATCCTGGGGGCAGAACCTCTGTCGTTTAAAACTGTTTTTT
-	-	TRBV4-1	TRBJ2-6	CASSHPGKAISSGANVLTF	TGCGCCAGCAGCCACCCAGGGAAGGCGATCAGCTCTGGGGCCAACGTCCTGACTTTC
TRBD1	-	TRBV10-2	TRBJ1-5	CASSEAGGVSPQHF	TGCGCCAGCAGTGAGGCAGGGGGCGTCTCGCCCCAGCATTTT
TRBD1	-	TRBV5-6	TRBJ1-5	CASSSTGQGKRQPQHF	TGTGCCAGCAGCTCGACGGGACAGGGAAAACGGCAGCCCCAGCATTTT
-	once	TRBV28	TRBJ1-1	CASNRDTEAFF	TGTGCCAGCAACAGGGACACTGAAGCTTTCTTT
TRBD1	few	TRBV19	TRBJ1-6	CASTADRVPNSPLHF	TGTGCCAGTACCGCCGACAGGGTCCCTAATTCACCCCTCCACTTT